This T cell receptor beta chain comes out of a study of T cells expressing NK-cell markers. The study's findings and limits: In a handful of donors, dominant CD3+CD56+NKG2C+ clones formed 1.0-7.0% of CD8+ cells.

About this clonotype itself: What it binds is unknown.

The V gene's germline CDR1 is MDHEN and CDR2 SYDVKM. The CDR3 length is 14 residues. TCRdb reworked the 5' RACE reads into one entry per CDR3 protein, no DNA. The sample table sets out 550,000 or so distinct CDR3 sequences. This TCR was recovered from a man between 18 and 29 years old in good health. V usage is TRBV28 and J usage is TRBJ1-2; with no DNA, the TCRdb D assignment of TRBD1 cannot be verified. Input material: blood T cells: a sorted CD56 or NKG2C T cell subset, CD4+ or CD8+ T cells, or bulk PBMC T cells (not recorded which). The CDR3 here is CASNVAGQLYGYTF.